One and the same sample provided the 17 T cell receptor beta chains below, sequenced in a study of blood T cell repertoires in COVID-19. Repertoires were generated with immunoSEQ multiplex PCR, while TCRdb's copy carries only in-frame clones and drops some. The sample consists of about 150,000 clones, more than 80% of them appearing once. The sequencing input was peripheral blood. All receptors derive from a woman aged 40-49 years with acute or convalescent COVID-19.

This sequence joins TRBV6-5 and TRBJ2-7, with 8 bases identical to TRBD1. Trimming at V came to 2 bases and at J to 3 bases, leaving 6 bases not matched to a gene. Germline values: CDR1 MNHEY, CDR2 SVGAGI. The CDR3 consists of 15 residues. CDR3 protein: CASSYVQGAVYEQYF. CDR3 sequence (DNA): TGTGCCAGCAGTTACGTTCAGGGGGCGGTCTACGAGCAGTACTTC.

The J gene is TRBJ1-2, the V gene TRBV5-4; TRBD1 might be the D (5 bases). V was shortened by 5 bases and J by 1 base, with 12 bases between the two germline ends. Germline assignment: CDR1 SGHNT and CDR2 YYREEE (reference sequence). The CDR3 is made up of 14 amino acids. CDR3 residues: CASRRGGFNYGYTF. For the CDR3, the DNA is TGTGCCAGCAGGAGGGGAGGTTTTAACTATGGCTACACCTTC.

This clone was counted a few times. V usage is TRBV24-1 and J usage is TRBJ2-2; TRBD1 agrees at 7 bases. This CDR3 comprises 14 residues. V was pared by 8 bases and J by 0 bases, with 2 bases of the junction left unmatched. Germline values: CDR1 KGHDR, CDR2 SFDVKD. Here the CDR3 reads CATNRGANTGELFF. The CDR3 region has the DNA TGTGCCACCAACAGGGGCGCGAACACCGGGGAGCTGTTTTTT.

The genes are TRBV6-1 and TRBJ2-7, with D possibly TRBD2 on 6 matching bases. V was cut by 2 bases and J by 0 bases, with 11 bases left in between. The CDR3 covers 15 residues. From germline, CDR1 is MNHNS and CDR2 SASEGT. CDR3 sequence (DNA): TGTGCCAGCAGTGAAACGCAGGGAGGCTCCTACGAGCAGTACTTC. This encodes CASSETQGGSYEQYF.

Here the CDR3 DNA reads TGTGCCAGCTCAACTGGTGCGACAGGGGTGGATTCACCCCTCCACTTT. This gives the protein CASSTGATGVDSPLHF. This rearrangement joins TRBV18 to TRBJ1-6; 8 positions match TRBD1. The CDR3 sequence is 16 residues long. CDR1 is KGHSH, CDR2 LQKENI, per germline. Trimming cost V 5 bases and J 8 bases; bases outside gene matches: 11.

With respect to this clone: This specimen includes other DNA sequences encoding the same CDR3. The rearrangement links TRBV5-1 to TRBJ2-5, with 13 bases identical to TRBD2. The CDR3 totals 15 residues. V dropped 4 bases and J dropped 4; count of bases not matched to a gene: 4. From germline, CDR1 is SGHRS and CDR2 YFSETQ. CDR3 sequence: CASSRTSGSGETQYF. The CDR3 DNA reads as TGCGCCAGCAGCCGGACTAGCGGGAGTGGAGAGACCCAGTACTTC.

V usage is TRBV2 and J usage is TRBJ2-1; 8 bases are a match to TRBD2. Trimming cost V 5 bases and J 3 bases; bases outside gene matches: 12. Per the germline V gene, CDR1 is SNHLY and CDR2 is FYNNEI. This CDR3 spans 17 amino acids. The CDR3 protein is CASSSGGGTIRYNEQFF. The DNA of the CDR3 is TGTGCCAGCAGTTCGGGCGGGGGGACCATTCGCTACAATGAGCAGTTCTTC.

The chain is built from TRBV3-1 (or the pseudogene TRBV3-2) and TRBJ2-2; D perhaps matches TRBD2 (6 bases). Germline V gives CDR1 LGHDT, CDR2 YNNKEL (reference sequence). The V end was cut by 1 base, the J end by 11 bases, with 11 bases between. This CDR3 is built from 13 residues. The DNA for the CDR3 is TGTGCCAGCAGCCAAGTCAAGGGGACTGAGCTGTTTTTT. This gives the protein CASSQVKGTELFF.

V is TRBV28 and J is TRBJ2-7, with 9 bases aligning to TRBD2. The V segment lost 3 bases and the J segment 2 bases; nucleotides outside the gene matches: 11. Germline values: CDR1 MDHEN, CDR2 SYDVKM. The length of the CDR3 is 17 residues. The CDR3, as DNA: TGTGCCAGCAGTTTGGTTCTGGGACTAGCACTTACCTACGAGCAGTACTTC. As protein: CASSLVLGLALTYEQYF.

The V and J genes are TRBV5-4 and TRBJ2-7, with D maybe TRBD2 (6 bases). The CDR3 is 15 amino acids. V lost 4 bases, J lost 2 bases, and 16 bases lay in between. Per the germline V gene, CDR1 is SGHNT and CDR2 is YYREEE (reference sequence). The CDR3 here is CASSQDPSEAYEQYF. CDR3 bases: TGTGCCAGCAGCCAAGACCCTAGCGAGGCCTACGAGCAGTACTTC. The full variable domain, rest sourced from reference TRBV5-4 and TRBJ2-7, is ETGVTQSPTHLIKTRGQQVTLRCSSQSGHNTVSWYQQALGQGPQFIFQYYREEENGRGNFPPRFSGLQFPNYSSELNVNALELDDSALYLCASSQDPSEAYEQYFGPGTRLTVT.

The chain employs TRBV9 and TRBJ1-3, with a weak D call TRBD1 (6 bases). There are 18 residues in the CDR3. V shed 4 bases and J shed 1 base, with 21 bases lying between them. The germline V gene has CDR1 SGDLS and CDR2 YYNGEE. The DNA for the CDR3 is TGTGCCAGCAGCCCCCGGTTTCCGGGGGGCGAATCTGGAAACACCATATATTTT. The encoded protein is CASSPRFPGGESGNTIYF.

V is TRBV5-6 and J is TRBJ2-7; D is uncertain. This CDR3 has 13 amino acids. Per germline, CDR1 SGHDT and CDR2 YYEEEE. The germline V and J ends were trimmed by 0 bases and 6 bases, with 10 bases remaining between them. CDR3 region: CASSLDSNPEQYF. In DNA, the CDR3 is TGTGCCAGCAGCTTGGACAGCAACCCCGAGCAGTACTTC. Together with reference TRBV5-6 and TRBJ2-7, the CDR3 gives the full variable domain: DAGVTQSPTHLIKTRGQQVTLRCSPKSGHDTVSWYQQALGQGPQFIFQYYEEEERQRGNFPDRFSGHQFPNYSSELNVNALLLGDSALYLCASSLDSNPEQYFGPGTRLTVT.

The chain has TRBV5-4 and TRBJ2-1; 12 bases fit TRBD2. J gave up 3 bases and V 0 bases, and 7 bases lay outside the gene matches. Germline assignment: CDR1 SGHNT and CDR2 YYREEE (reference sequence). The CDR3 runs 18 residues. Here the CDR3 reads CASSLVAASGGGYNEQFF. The CDR3 DNA is TGTGCCAGCAGCTTGGTAGCGGCTAGCGGGGGGGGCTACAATGAGCAGTTCTTC.

The chain links TRBV28 to TRBJ1-2; no firm D call. CDR3 length equals 12 residues. V was trimmed by 2 bases and J by 8 bases, leaving 9 bases between them. The germline gives CDR1 MDHEN, CDR2 SYDVKM. CDR3 coding DNA: TGTGCCAGCAGTTTAGCAAGAGCCGGCTACACCTTC. This translates into CASSLARAGYTF.

The rearrangement joins TRBV6-5 to TRBJ2-7; maybe TRBD2 (6 bases). V was pared by 6 bases and J by 6 bases, with 15 bases between. There are 13 residues in the CDR3. Germline assignment: CDR1 MNHEY and CDR2 SVGAGI. The CDR3 is CASSRTALAEQYF. In DNA, the CDR3 is TGTGCCAGCAGCCGGACCGCACTAGCCGAGCAGTACTTC.

The V call is TRBV24-1, the J call TRBJ2-7; 9 bases are a match to TRBD1. This CDR3 is 15 amino acids long. The V gene end was trimmed by 7 bases and the J gene end by 1 base; junction bases not matched to a gene: 7. Looked up from germline, CDR1 is KGHDR and CDR2 is SFDVKD. In nucleotides, the CDR3 is TGTGCCACCAGCCGGGGGACAGGGCAATCCTACGAGCAGTACTTC. Protein sequence: CATSRGTGQSYEQYF.

In this sample, this clone turned up once. This chain connects TRBV18 to TRBJ1-1, with D tentatively TRBD1 (5 bases). CDR1 is KGHSH and CDR2 is LQKENI in the germline V gene. Trimming took off 1 base at V and 3 bases at J, with 9 bases between the two ends. This CDR3 spans 14 amino acids. The CDR3 sequence: CASSPRRGDTEAFF. DNA for the CDR3: TGTGCCAGCTCACCACGGAGGGGCGACACTGAAGCTTTCTTT.